Listed below are T cell receptor beta chains from one sample, sequenced in a study of brain T cells in children with intractable seizures. The method was immunoSEQ multiplex PCR; TCRdb's version includes in-frame clones alone and lacks a portion of them. The sample contains about 340,000 clones, about 93% of which appear only once. The sample was peripheral blood, taken less than 6 months after surgery. The receptors come from a boy in the first two years of life with tuberous sclerosis and intractable seizures. CDR3s include the opening cysteine and the closing phenylalanine or tryptophan. A D gene is named only where the DNA matches it firmly. Where a row states a size, it is once, few, many or the class of an expanded clone; other rows omit it.

>.|TRBV10-1|TRBD1|TRBJ1-2
CASSEFLDRGYYGYTF
TGCGCCAGCAGTGAGTTTCTGGACAGGGGGTACTATGGCTACACCTTC
>.|TRBV3-1/TRBV3-2|.|TRBJ2-2
CASRPQRGTNTGELFF
TGTGCCAGCAGACCCCAGAGGGGGACGAACACCGGGGAGCTGTTTTTT
>.|TRBV19|.|TRBJ1-2
CASSIAGADGYTF
TGTGCCAGTAGTATAGCAGGGGCGGATGGCTACACCTTC
>.|TRBV11-2|.|TRBJ1-3
CASSLGYSGNTIYF
TGTGCCAGCAGCTTAGGTTACTCTGGAAACACCATATATTTT
>once|TRBV4-1|.|TRBJ2-7
CASSQDQQSYEQYF
TGCGCCAGCAGCCAAGATCAACAGTCCTACGAGCAGTACTTC
>.|TRBV6-5|TRBD1|TRBJ1-5
CASLSGQGGNQPQHF
TGTGCCAGCCTTTCGGGACAGGGTGGCAATCAGCCCCAGCATTTT
>.|TRBV20-1|.|TRBJ1-3
CSASWGNTIYF
TGCAGTGCTAGTTGGGGAAACACCATATATTTT
>.|TRBV29-1|TRBD2|TRBJ2-1
CSVPGLAFNEQFF
TGCAGCGTTCCGGGACTAGCGTTCAATGAGCAGTTCTTC
>.|TRBV14|.|TRBJ1-1
CASSQDTGFEAFF
TGTGCCAGCAGCCAAGATACCGGGTTTGAAGCTTTCTTT
>.|TRBV7-9|.|TRBJ1-1
CASRSRGIPTEAFF
TGTGCCAGCAGATCACGGGGAATCCCCACTGAAGCTTTCTTT
>.|TRBV9|.|TRBJ2-2
CASSVAGGLARELFF
TGTGCCAGCAGCGTAGCGGGGGGCCTGGCCAGGGAGCTGTTTTTT
>.|TRBV30|.|TRBJ1-5
CAWSARSSAQHF
TGTGCCTGGAGTGCCCGTTCATCCGCCCAGCATTTT
>.|TRBV7-3|TRBD1|TRBJ1-5
CASSPPGTDYNQPQHF
TGTGCCAGCAGCCCACCCGGGACAGACTACAATCAGCCCCAGCATTTT
>.|TRBV24-1|TRBD2|TRBJ2-3
CATSVGGGASGFDTQYF
TGTGCCACCAGTGTAGGAGGTGGGGCTAGCGGATTCGATACGCAGTATTTT
>.|TRBV9|TRBD2|TRBJ2-7
CASSSGLASEQYF
TGTGCCAGCAGCTCGGGACTAGCGAGCGAGCAGTACTTC
>.|TRBV24-1|.|TRBJ2-3
CATSDPTGGRTDTQYF
TGTGCCACCAGTGACCCGACTGGGGGTCGCACAGATACGCAGTATTTT
>once|TRBV21-1|.|TRBJ2-7
CASSKKGGTSGPHEQYF
TGTGCCAGCAGCAAAAAAGGTGGGACTAGCGGGCCCCACGAGCAGTACTTC
>.|TRBV12-5|.|TRBJ1-1
CASGLPGMNTEAFF
TGTGCTAGTGGTTTGCCGGGAATGAACACTGAAGCTTTCTTT
>.|TRBV6-5|.|TRBJ2-5
CATSKETQYF
TGTGCCACCTCGAAAGAGACCCAGTACTTC
>.|TRBV5-6|TRBD1|TRBJ2-7
CASSQPGQGTYEQYF
TGTGCCAGCAGCCAACCGGGACAGGGGACCTACGAGCAGTACTTC
>.|TRBV4-1|TRBD1|TRBJ2-7
CASSQEKYRGDEQYF
TGCGCCAGCAGCCAAGAAAAGTACAGGGGGGACGAGCAGTACTTC
>.|TRBV7-8|.|TRBJ1-2
CASSPREGEAGYTF
TGTGCCAGCAGCCCTCGGGAAGGGGAGGCGGGCTACACCTTC
>.|TRBV7-8|.|TRBJ2-1
CASSLREAGSNEQFF
TGTGCCAGCAGCTTAAGGGAGGCCGGGAGTAATGAGCAGTTCTTC
>.|TRBV7-8|TRBD2|TRBJ2-2
CASSLVWEGTGELFF
TGTGCCAGCAGCTTAGTTTGGGAGGGTACCGGGGAGCTGTTTTTT
>.|TRBV4-1|TRBD2|TRBJ2-7
CASSHRTSGGPVLYEQYF
TGCGCCAGCAGCCACCGGACTAGCGGGGGACCCGTCCTCTACGAGCAGTACTTC
>.|TRBV19|TRBD1|TRBJ1-1
CASTLTGGRTEAFF
TGTGCCAGTACTCTGACAGGGGGCCGAACTGAAGCTTTCTTT
>.|TRBV12-3/TRBV12-4|.|TRBJ2-7
CASGAGFGYEQYF
TGTGCCAGCGGTGCAGGGTTCGGCTACGAGCAGTACTTC
>.|TRBV29-1|TRBD2|TRBJ2-1
CSVLAGGYNEQFF
TGCAGCGTTTTGGCGGGGGGGTACAATGAGCAGTTCTTC
>.|TRBV20-1|.|TRBJ1-1
CSARPPAEAFF
TGCAGTGCTAGACCCCCAGCGGAAGCTTTCTTT
>.|TRBV27|TRBD1|TRBJ2-7
CASSPDRDRSYEQYF
TGTGCCAGCAGTCCCGACCGGGACAGGTCCTACGAGCAGTACTTC
>once|TRBV5-6|.|TRBJ2-5
CASSLDSFQETQYF
TGTGCCAGCAGCTTGGACTCGTTTCAAGAGACCCAGTACTTC
>.|TRBV7-3|TRBD2|TRBJ2-3
CASSALAGGLTDTQYF
TGTGCCAGCAGCGCACTAGCGGGAGGACTCACAGATACGCAGTATTTT
>.|TRBV30|TRBD1|TRBJ2-7
CAGNWDREMEQYF
TGTGCCGGCAACTGGGACAGGGAGATGGAGCAGTACTTC
>.|TRBV27|TRBD1|TRBJ1-2
CASSLAVQGASGYTF
TGTGCCAGCAGTTTAGCAGTACAGGGGGCCAGTGGCTACACCTTC
>.|TRBV6-1|TRBD1|TRBJ2-7
CASSEGGTGAYEQYF
TGTGCCAGCAGTGAAGGGGGGACAGGAGCCTACGAGCAGTACTTC
>.|TRBV3-1/TRBV3-2|TRBD2|TRBJ2-7
CASSQVTVAGGSYEQYF
TGTGCCAGCAGCCAAGTCACCGTAGCGGGAGGCTCCTACGAGCAGTACTTC
>.|TRBV6-5|.|TRBJ2-7
CASTDGLPHSYEQYF
TGTGCCAGCACAGACGGACTACCGCACTCCTACGAGCAGTACTTC
>.|TRBV7-6|.|TRBJ2-2
CASSFGGTGELFF
TGTGCCAGCAGCTTTGGGGGTACCGGGGAGCTGTTTTTT
>.|TRBV28|.|TRBJ1-2
CASSLSGPGSYGYTF
TGTGCCAGCAGTTTATCGGGCCCGGGGAGCTATGGCTACACCTTC
>.|TRBV4-1|.|TRBJ1-5
CASSQIFTNPRHSNQPQHF
TGCGCCAGCAGCCAAATTTTTACCAATCCAAGACATAGCAATCAGCCCCAGCATTTT
>.|TRBV3-1/TRBV3-2|.|TRBJ2-7
CASSQVWQGGYEQYF
TGTGCCAGCAGCCAGGTCTGGCAGGGCGGCTACGAGCAGTACTTC
>.|TRBV6-5|.|TRBJ2-7
CASRDTYEQYF
TGTGCCAGCAGGGACACCTACGAGCAGTACTTC
>.|TRBV5-1|.|TRBJ2-2
CASSRTASNTGELFF
TGCGCCAGCAGCAGGACAGCCTCGAACACCGGGGAGCTGTTTTTT
>.|TRBV25-1|TRBD1|TRBJ2-5
CASSDGTGEKTQYF
TGTGCCAGCAGTGATGGGACAGGGGAAAAGACCCAGTACTTC
>.|TRBV29-1|TRBD1|TRBJ2-2
CSAPGQGPGELFF
TGCAGCGCTCCGGGACAGGGTCCCGGGGAGCTGTTTTTT
>.|TRBV6-5|.|TRBJ1-1
CASSEARLQAFF
TGTGCCAGCAGCGAGGCCCGGCTACAAGCTTTCTTT
>.|TRBV5-4|.|TRBJ1-1
CASSPVPDTEAFF
TGTGCCAGCAGCCCTGTACCAGACACTGAAGCTTTCTTT
>.|TRBV20-1|.|TRBJ2-3
CSASLSTDTQYF
TGCAGTGCTAGTCTGAGTACAGATACGCAGTATTTT
>.|TRBV10-3|TRBD1|TRBJ1-1
CAIREMTGANTEAFF
TGTGCCATCAGGGAGATGACAGGGGCGAACACTGAAGCTTTCTTT
>.|TRBV12-3/TRBV12-4|TRBD2|TRBJ2-7
CASSPGTREQYF
TGTGCCAGCAGCCCCGGGACTAGAGAGCAGTACTTC
>.|TRBV7-9|.|TRBJ1-1
CASSKTGNTEAFF
TGTGCCAGCAGCAAGACAGGGAACACTGAAGCTTTCTTT
>.|TRBV19|.|TRBJ1-1
CASTSGTEAFF
TGTGCCAGTACTTCCGGAACTGAAGCTTTCTTT
>.|TRBV27|.|TRBJ2-1
CASSSFNSYNEQFF
TGTGCCAGCAGTTCCTTTAACTCCTACAATGAGCAGTTCTTC
>.|TRBV2|.|TRBJ1-5
CASRVESNQPQHF
TGTGCCAGCAGGGTTGAAAGCAATCAGCCCCAGCATTTT
>.|TRBV7-9|.|TRBJ1-1
CASSLSDF
TGTGCCAGCAGCTTATCGGACTTT